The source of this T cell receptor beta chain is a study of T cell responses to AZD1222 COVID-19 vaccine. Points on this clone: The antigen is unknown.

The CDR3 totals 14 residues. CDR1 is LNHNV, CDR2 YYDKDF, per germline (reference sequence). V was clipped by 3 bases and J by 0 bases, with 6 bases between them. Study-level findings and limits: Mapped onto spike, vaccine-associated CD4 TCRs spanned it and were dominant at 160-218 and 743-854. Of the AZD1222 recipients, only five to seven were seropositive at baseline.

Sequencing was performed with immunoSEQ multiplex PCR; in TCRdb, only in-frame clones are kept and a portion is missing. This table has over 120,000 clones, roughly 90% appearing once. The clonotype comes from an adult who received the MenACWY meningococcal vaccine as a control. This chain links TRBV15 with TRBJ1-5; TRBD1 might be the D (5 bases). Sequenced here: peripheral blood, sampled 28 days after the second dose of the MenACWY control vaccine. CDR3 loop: CATSSQGSNQPQHF. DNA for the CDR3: TGTGCCACCAGCAGTCAGGGTAGCAATCAGCCCCAGCATTTT. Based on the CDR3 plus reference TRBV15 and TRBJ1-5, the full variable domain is DAMVIQNPRYQVTQFGKPVTLSCSQTLNHNVMYWYQQKSSQAPKLLFHYYDKDFNNEADTPDNFQSRRPNTSFCFLDIRSPGLGDTAMYLCATSSQGSNQPQHFGDGTRLSIL.